This TCR beta chain was captured by sequencing in a study of shared clonotypes between healthy human individuals. Study as a whole: Donor composition was two women and three men, aged 18 to 49.

Every donor was a Caucasian adult from Nashville, Tennessee. Sequencing was performed with immunoSEQ multiplex PCR; in TCRdb, only in-frame clones are kept and a portion is missing. The data show 470,000 or so clones, around 80% seen once. CDR3 length: 11 amino acids. Trimming cost V 3 bases and J 5 bases, with 4 bases left between them. In germline, CDR1 is MNHEY, CDR2 SMNVEV (reference sequence). The sequence was collected from a woman in her forties in good health. Some clones in this sample may be carry-over from other donors' samples. The chain carries TRBV27 and TRBJ1-1; no clear D. The sample consisted of PBMCs. CDR3 in amino acids: CASSLGTEAFF. CDR3 bases: TGTGCCAGCAGTTTGGGGACTGAAGCTTTCTTT.